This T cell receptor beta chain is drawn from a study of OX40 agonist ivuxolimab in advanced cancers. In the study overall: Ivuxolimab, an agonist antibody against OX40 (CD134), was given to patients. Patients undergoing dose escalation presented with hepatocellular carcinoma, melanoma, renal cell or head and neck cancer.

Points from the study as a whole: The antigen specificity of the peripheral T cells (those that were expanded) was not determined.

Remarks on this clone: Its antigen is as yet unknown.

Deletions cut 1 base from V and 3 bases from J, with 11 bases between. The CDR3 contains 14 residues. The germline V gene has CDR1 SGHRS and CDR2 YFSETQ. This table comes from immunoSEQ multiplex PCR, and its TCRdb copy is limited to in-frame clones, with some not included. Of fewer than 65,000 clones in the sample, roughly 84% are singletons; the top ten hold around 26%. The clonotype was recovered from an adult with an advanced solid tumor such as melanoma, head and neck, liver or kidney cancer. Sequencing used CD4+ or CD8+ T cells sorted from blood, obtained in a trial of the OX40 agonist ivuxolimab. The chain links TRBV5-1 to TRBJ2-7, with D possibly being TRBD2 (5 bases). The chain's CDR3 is CASSLIPGNYEQYF. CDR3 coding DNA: TGCGCCAGCAGCTTGATTCCGGGAAACTACGAGCAGTACTTC.